This TCR beta chain was identified during a study of cytomegalovirus exposure and HLA in healthy donors (dated by TCRdb to the late 2010s). For the study in its entirety: According to an earlier analysis of 450 to 650 of the donors, about 179 million T cells yielded 120 million or so unique TCR beta sequences and approximately 300 Gb of sequence data. About 300 gigabases of sequencing data and approximately 93 million unique TCR sequences were included in an early release covering about 620 HLA-typed donors. Among the approximately 430 genotyped donors, 75% to 90% belonged to the genetic ancestry cluster associated with self-reported Caucasian donors. The aim of the study was to test whether cataloging public T cell receptors could identify signatures of past pathogen exposure. The study profiled the T cell repertoires of hundreds of subjects by immunosequencing and related them to cytomegalovirus serostatus. Along with the approximately 700-subject first cohort, a separate validation cohort of over 90 different subjects was used. High-throughput TCR immunosequencing, statistical association of individual TCRs with disease status, and machine learning were combined to predict cytomegalovirus infection status. A later analysis re-examined previously published TCR beta repertoires from 600 to 700 donors and added high-resolution HLA genotyping to investigate patterns of TCR occurrence. Rather than drawing on any new phenotypic data, the later analysis identified candidate immune exposures from TCR beta sequences and the way those sequences occurred across donors. To decide whether each TCR beta V gene segment behaved as functional or pseudogenic, an earlier analysis of approximately 600 of the donors relied on high-throughput TCR beta sequencing. Alongside the repertoire data, information on donor age, sex, ethnicity and CMV serostatus was compiled. Genome-wide SNP genotypes for about 65% of the 666 donors were used in a later genetic analysis, which treated that subset as a discovery cohort. All discovery cohort repertoires had been generated on a single sequencing platform. Both class I and class II loci were covered by HLA typing, at four-digit resolution. The number of donors typed differed by locus, with roughly 629-640 for A, B, C, DRB1 and DQB1, around 520 for DQA1, approximately 580 for DPA1, and under 490 for DPB1. Because of strong linkage in the cohort, five DR-DQ haplotypes were treated as single units for association and clustering. Across under 500 genotyped donors of the cohort, an average of about 240,000 unique TCR beta nucleotide sequences per donor were sequenced, and 15% to 20% of those sequences were non-productive.

Measured from the cysteine to the phenylalanine, the CDR3 is 14 residues long. The entry retains the CDR3 DNA only, 42 bases that are in frame from base 1. Here V drops 5 bases and J drops 5 bases, and the junction holds 8 bases not matched to any gene. CDR1 is given as GTSNPN and CDR2 as SVGIG, both from the germline V gene (reference sequence). Summary of the overall study and its limitations: Because HLA typing was missing for some donors at each locus, association tests included only the typed subset. The cohort was sequenced for TCR beta chains only, and without alpha or paired-chain data the features that could be detected were limited. Roughly 15 rarely observed V segments, including chromosome 9 orphons, were excluded from the earlier analysis of several hundred of the donors because counts were too low. A later analysis found that TCR association rates varied across HLA loci, with DRB1 alleles showing the most associated TCRs and HLA-C alleles the fewest. The presence/absence analyses assumed that sequencing depth was roughly uniform across donors, and that assumption may not be true. A later analysis found that HLA-associated TCR beta chains were more clonally expanded and had lower generation probabilities than equally common non-associated chains. The classifier was reported to diagnose cytomegalovirus status with high specificity and sensitivity in both the original cohort and the validation cohort. CMV serostatus was the only immune exposure information available for the cohort. In an earlier analysis of 450 to 750 of the donors, most TCR beta V segments appeared in productive rearrangements about 90% or about 30% of the time, broadly matching IMGT annotations. Linkage disequilibrium might explain the correlated functional status among segregating V segments, but an unknown experimental factor could not be ruled out. In a later analysis, several top co-occurrence clusters were reported to appear linked to parvovirus B19, influenza, CMV and Epstein-Barr virus. In a later analysis, 16,951 TCR beta sequences were associated with specific HLA alleles at a false discovery rate of 0.05. An association between a missense DCLRE1C variant and V-gene and J-gene trimming of TCR beta chains was found in a later genetic analysis and replicated in an independent cohort. The study gave a list of under 200 TCR beta chains associated with cytomegalovirus. A few of the identified cytomegalovirus-associated TCR beta chains were confirmed in vitro to be specific for cytomegalovirus antigens. Some IMGT-functional V segments, including TRBV6-2 and TRBV6-3, could not be distinguished by the 87-base-pair reads and were therefore excluded. The sequencing pipeline was judged likely to have produced a cluster of highly shared sequence variants as a technical artifact. Across donors, most TCR sequences were observed very rarely, whereas some public TCRs were present in many individuals. It was suggested by the authors that the approach could potentially be generalized to other disease states and immunological phenotypes. Assigning TCR associations to individual alleles was difficult when HLA alleles, especially DR and DQ, strongly co-occurred. Compared with the roughly 720-donor mean, donors in an Asian-associated ancestry cluster had fewer N-insertions in productive TCRs, according to a later genetic analysis. A later analysis found that most CMV-associated TCR beta chains appeared HLA-restricted, with HLA associations seemingly driven largely by CMV exposure. A further reported finding was that TCR beta sequences accurately predicted the HLA-A and HLA-B alleles for most subjects in the first cohort.

The library was made by the immunoSEQ multiplex PCR assay. For the multiplex PCR, a mixture combining 60 forward primers for TCR Vbeta segments and 13 reverse primers for TCR Jbeta segments was used. A multiplex PCR assay on genomic DNA amplified the CDR3 region of rearranged TCR beta genes. On the Illumina HiSeq System, the amplified TCR beta libraries were sequenced as 87-base-pair reads. Turning to the authors' computational methods: In a later analysis, 77 million or so unique TCR beta chains were counted across the 650 to 700 repertoires, and approximately 11 million of these chains were shared by at least two donors. Raw reads were error-corrected and collapsed into unique sequences with a nearest-neighbor algorithm that merged closely related sequences to remove PCR and sequencing errors. V, D and J gene segments were assigned by aligning CDR3 sequences to IMGT reference sequences. For a sequence to be retained, a match of at least six nucleotides to both a V gene segment and a J gene segment was required. Rearrangements were classified as productive when the CDR3 lacked stop codons and remained in frame with V and J, and all other rearrangements were classified as non-productive. Following IMGT convention, CDR3 was defined as the stretch from the second conserved V-encoded cysteine up to the conserved J-encoded phenylalanine. The earlier analysis of a few hundred of the donors excluded sequences that lacked an unambiguous match to a single V gene segment. In an earlier analysis of some 590 of the donors, a V segment was called functional when productive rearrangements were above 56.7%, and segregating when the standard deviation between donors exceeded 5%. A statistical classification framework was built to diagnose cytomegalovirus status from the catalog of TCR beta chain sequences. In a later analysis, V and J genes were assigned by comparing TCR nucleotide sequences against IMGT/GENE-DB human TR gene sequences. Using the TCRdist pipeline, a later analysis assigned CDR3 sequences along with most-parsimonious VDJ recombination scenarios. A later analysis defined each TCR beta chain by its CDR3 amino acid sequence plus V-gene family, and excluded reads lacking a unique V-gene family. As a way to deal with suspected cross-contamination and a sequencing artifact, a later analysis dropped approximately 570 nucleotide sequences that were highly shared and had low generation probability. For each public chain, a later analysis derived a clonal expansion index from normalized ranks of inferred template counts within each repertoire. In a later analysis, generation probabilities were computed with a VDJ recombination model fitted to out-of-frame rearrangements, and the resulting probabilities were checked against IGoR. In a later analysis, TCR-TCR, TCR-HLA and TCR-CMV co-occurrence was scored with hypergeometric tests, and a repertoire-size bias correction was applied to TCR pairs. False discovery rates were estimated in a later analysis by permuting HLA or CMV assignments 20 times. In a later analysis, co-occurring TCRs were grouped with DBSCAN, and TCRdist sequence similarity was added when clustering was performed within HLA-allele-positive subsets. Co-occurrence clustering excluded repertoires with fewer than 30,000 or more than 120,000 public chains, plus five with anomalous nucleotide sharing. The table comes from immuneACCESS by way of TCRdb, which keeps in-frame sequences with V and J called. Part of the clones is missing from these tables; in studies checked, under half for an unresolved V gene and the rest for unknown reasons. The DNA gave D and trimming, while V, J and clone size come from that table. This sample has fewer than 180,000 clones in its table, and 50% to 75% of those were observed once. The ten largest clones represent approximately 7% of the sample.

The cohort comprised several hundred healthy bone marrow donors. All cohort members were sampled while nominally healthy, although unrecorded immune exposures were likely present. The donor tested CMV seropositive, placing the donor among the roughly 270 seropositive members of the cohort. A peripheral blood sample was collected from each donor, and TCR beta sequencing was performed on peripheral blood mononuclear cells. The Qiagen DNeasy Blood Extraction Kit was used to extract genomic DNA from the blood cell samples. On this clone itself: Its antigen specificity is not known. The sample holds no much larger clone one base away, and base qualities are not on file.

The sequencing sample was made of PBMCs. The clonotype was recovered from a woman aged 55-69 years in good health and CMV-seropositive. The receptor chain draws on TRBV30 and TRBJ1-5, and 8 junctional nucleotides match TRBD1. The DNA sequence is TGTGCCTGGGAGGGACAGGACCCCCATCAGCCCCAGCATTTT. Translated, this gives CAWEGQDPHQPQHF.